The 12 T cell receptor beta chains below come from one sample, sequenced in a study of blood T cell repertoires in COVID-19. Profiling relied on immunoSEQ multiplex PCR, and the TCRdb table lists in-frame clones only, not all of them. The table lists 270,000 or so clones, approximately 88% of them singletons. The sequencing input was PBMCs or T cells enriched from blood (not recorded which). The origin of the receptors is a woman aged 40 to 50 with acute COVID-19.

This chain joins TRBV19 and TRBJ2-2; D ambiguous. CDR1 is LNHDA and CDR2 is SQIVND in the germline V gene (reference sequence). CDR3 length equals 12 residues. V lost 3 bases and J 8 bases, leaving 7 bases between the germline ends. In DNA form, the CDR3 reads TGTGCCAGTAGTATTGTCGGGGGGGAGCTGTTTTTT. Protein sequence: CASSIVGGELFF. The full variable domain, with the rest looked up from reference TRBV19 and TRBJ2-2, is DGGITQSPKYLFRKEGQNVTLSCEQNLNHDAMYWYRQDPGQGLRLIYYSQIVNDFQKGDIAEGYSVSREKKESFPLTVTSAQKNPTAFYLCASSIVGGELFFGEGSRLTVL.

The chain recombines TRBV7-3 with TRBJ2-3, with 12 bases that match TRBD2. The CDR3 has 16 amino acids. With V trimmed by 5 bases and J by 1 base, 4 bases remained unmatched. Germline CDR1 reads SGHTA; CDR2 reads FQGTGA. CDR3 DNA: TGTGCCAGCAGCCCACGACTAGCGGGAGGCACAGATACGCAGTATTTT. Protein: CASSPRLAGGTDTQYF.

The V call is TRBV7-2, the J call TRBJ2-1, with 10 bases matching TRBD2. Germline V gene data show CDR1 as SGHTA and CDR2 as FQGNSA. V trimming: 0 bases; J trimming: 2 bases; junction bases outside the gene matches: 7. This CDR3 has 18 residues. CDR3 sequence: CASSLAGTSAGPYNEQFF. CDR3 DNA: TGTGCCAGCAGCTTAGCCGGGACTAGCGCGGGACCCTACAATGAGCAGTTCTTC. Supplemented by reference TRBV7-2 and TRBJ2-1, the full variable domain reads GAGVSQSPSNKVTEKGKDVELRCDPISGHTALYWYRQSLGQGLEFLIYFQGNSAPDKSGLPSDRFSAERTGGSVSTLTIQRTQQEDSAVYLCASSLAGTSAGPYNEQFFGPGTRLTVL.

The chain employs TRBV10-3 and TRBJ1-2; 12 bases match TRBD1. Germline CDR1 ENHRY, CDR2 SYGVKD. V was clipped by 4 bases and J by 8 bases; unmatched bases: 5. The CDR3 loop spans 14 amino acids. CDR3 coding DNA: TGTGCCATCAGTGGGGGACAGGGGGCTCGCGGCTACACCTTC. Its translation: CAISGGQGARGYTF.

As to this clone: Other DNA sequences in the sample encode the same CDR3. V is TRBV6-5 and J is TRBJ1-5; 7 bases align to TRBD1. The V segment lost 6 bases and the J segment 2 bases; nucleotides outside the gene matches: 1. There are 13 residues in the CDR3. The V gene's germline CDR1 is MNHEY and CDR2 SVGAGI. The CDR3 loop is CASRGQGNQPQHF. CDR3 sequence (DNA): TGTGCCAGCAGAGGACAGGGCAATCAGCCCCAGCATTTT.

This chain uses TRBV7-9 with TRBJ2-2; 10 positions match TRBD2. This CDR3 has 15 amino acids. Unmatched junction bases numbered 1, after V lost 2 bases and J lost 4 bases. Germline V CDR1 and CDR2: SEHNR, FQNEAQ (reference sequence). DNA of the CDR3: TGTGCCAGCAGCTTACTAGCGGGAGTCACCGGGGAGCTGTTTTTT. Translating it yields CASSLLAGVTGELFF.

The chain has TRBV7-9 and TRBJ1-3; D is unresolved. V was shortened by 5 bases and J by 4 bases, with 15 bases between the two germline ends. CDR3 length: 15 residues. Per germline, CDR1 SEHNR and CDR2 FQNEAQ (reference sequence). CDR3 residues: CASSPTATYGNTIYF. CDR3 DNA sequence: TGTGCCAGCAGCCCCACAGCAACCTACGGAAACACCATATATTTT. Full variable domain (remainder filled in from reference TRBV7-9 and TRBJ1-3): DTGVSQNPRHKITKRGQNVTFRCDPISEHNRLYWYRQTLGQGPEFLTYFQNEAQLEKSRLLSDRFSAERPKGSFSTLEIQRTEQGDSAMYLCASSPTATYGNTIYFGEGSWLTVV.

This clone came up once. The chain employs TRBV11-2 and TRBJ1-1; maybe TRBD1 (5 bases). This CDR3 contains 15 residues. CDR1 is SGHAT and CDR2 is FQNNGV in the germline V gene. The germline V and J ends were trimmed by 5 bases and 4 bases, with 17 bases remaining between them. This CDR3 reads CASSLFGGIGTEAFF. In DNA form, the CDR3 reads TGTGCCAGCAGCCTCTTTGGGGGGATAGGCACTGAAGCTTTCTTT.

The chain is built from TRBV4-1 and TRBJ2-3; TRBD1 matches at 8 bases. J gave up 3 bases and V 4 bases, and 12 bases lay outside the gene matches. CDR1 is MGHRA, CDR2 YSYEKL, per germline. CDR3 size: 17 residues. CDR3 DNA: TGCGCCAGCAGCCCGTCTACCCGCAGGGGGCGTACAGATACGCAGTATTTT. This codes for CASSPSTRRGRTDTQYF.

V gene TRBV24-1 combines with J gene TRBJ2-5; 8 bases agree with TRBD1. The V and J ends lost 4 bases and 2 bases, in that order; junction bases with no gene match: 8. The length of the CDR3 is 16 residues. Germline assignment: CDR1 KGHDR and CDR2 SFDVKD. CDR3 amino acids: CATSELGDRLQETQYF. The CDR3 DNA sequence: TGTGCCACCAGTGAGTTAGGGGACAGGCTACAAGAGACCCAGTACTTC.

V and J are TRBV10-1 and TRBJ2-1; 11 bases agree with TRBD2. The CDR3 spans 15 residues. V lost 3 bases, J lost 8 bases, and 6 bases stayed unmatched. Per germline, CDR1 WNHNN and CDR2 SYGVQD (reference sequence). The CDR3 reads CASSEGLAGLDEQFF. CDR3 nucleotides: TGCGCCAGCAGTGAAGGACTAGCGGGCCTTGATGAGCAGTTCTTC.

This chain uses TRBV5-4 with TRBJ2-2; 11 positions agree with TRBD2. This CDR3 spans 16 amino acids. V shed 1 base, J shed 5 bases, and the junction held 4 bases outside the gene matches. The germline CDR1 and CDR2 sequences are SGHNT and YYREEE (reference sequence). As DNA, the CDR3 is TGTGCCAGCAGCTTGCAGGCTAGCGGGAGGACCGGGGAGCTGTTTTTT. It encodes CASSLQASGRTGELFF.